The 8 T cell receptor beta chains presented below share a single source sample, sequenced in a study of cytomegalovirus exposure and HLA in healthy donors. PCR was performed using 60 Vbeta and 13 Jbeta primers. This table comes from immunoSEQ multiplex PCR, and its TCRdb copy is limited to in-frame clones, with some not included. The sample lists about 150,000 clones, roughly 80% occurring once. The sequenced material came from PBMCs. These receptors came from a woman aged 30 to 39 in good health and CMV-seronegative.

V and J are TRBV6-5 and TRBJ2-6, with D hard to call. Trimming pared 3 bases from V and 0 bases from J, leaving 6 bases between. The CDR3 covers 15 residues. The germline CDR1 and CDR2 sequences are MNHEY and SVGAGI. The CDR3 nucleotides are TGTGCCAGCAGTTATCAGGTCTCTGGGGCCAACGTCCTGACTTTC. It is translated as CASSYQVSGANVLTF.

J is TRBJ1-3 and V is TRBV11-2; TRBD1 is a possible D gene (6 bases). The V end lost 7 bases, the J end lost 5 bases, and 15 bases lay between the germline ends. There are 14 residues in the CDR3. Germline V gene sequence: CDR1 SGHAT, CDR2 FQNNGV. CDR3 nucleotide sequence: TGTGCCAGCACCAAATCAGGGGCGCGAAACACCATATATTTT. It translates to CASTKSGARNTIYF.

The rearrangement uses TRBV5-1 and TRBJ1-2, with D possibly matching TRBD1 (5 bases). V lost 4 bases and J lost 7, with 20 bases in between. Germline CDR1 and CDR2: SGHRS and YFSETQ. This CDR3 comprises 15 residues. CDR3 sequence: CASSHSRGNGAGYTF. The CDR3 DNA follows: TGCGCCAGCAGCCATTCCCGGGGGAACGGGGCTGGCTACACCTTC.

The rearrangement uses TRBV19 and TRBJ2-1; D might be TRBD2 (6 bases). CDR1 is LNHDA and CDR2 is SQIVND in the germline V gene (reference sequence). V was cut by 3 bases and J by 2 bases, with 11 bases left in between. The CDR3 has 15 amino acids. The chain's CDR3 is CASSISGGPYNEQFF. CDR3 in DNA: TGTGCCAGTAGTATTAGTGGAGGGCCCTACAATGAGCAGTTCTTC.

A few counts support this clone. The chain is built from TRBV14 and TRBJ2-7; perhaps TRBD1 as D (5 bases). Germline-derived CDR1 and CDR2 are SGHDN and FVKESK. CDR3 size: 15 residues. V shed 4 bases and J shed 1 base, with 14 bases lying between them. The CDR3 bases are TGTGCCAGCAGCCGTAAATCAGGGTGGTCCTACGAGCAGTACTTC. Translated, it gives CASSRKSGWSYEQYF.

The chain combines TRBV7-2 with TRBJ2-3, with 8 bases lining up with TRBD2. The germline CDR1 and CDR2 sequences are SGHTA and FQGNSA. CDR3 size: 15 residues. V trimming: 5 bases; J trimming: 6 bases; junction bases outside the gene matches: 10. The CDR3 sequence is CASSAPGLGVDTQYF. CDR3 nucleotide sequence: TGTGCCAGCAGCGCACCGGGACTAGGGGTGGATACGCAGTATTTT.

The chain is built from TRBV7-8 and TRBJ1-2, with TRBD1 identical over 8 bases. V dropped 1 base and J dropped 4; count of bases not matched to a gene: 5. The CDR3 loop spans 15 amino acids. CDR1 SGHVS and CDR2 FQNEAQ come from the germline V gene. CDR3 nucleotides: TGTGCCAGCAGCTTAGGGCCCGACAGGGGCTATGGCTACACCTTC. It translates to CASSLGPDRGYGYTF.

This rearrangement joins TRBV28 to TRBJ2-1; 8 bases are shared with TRBD1. CDR3 length equals 13 residues. Germline CDR1 reads MDHEN; CDR2 reads SYDVKM. Written as DNA, the CDR3 is TGTGTCCACTTTGGACAGGGAAACAATGAGCAGTTCTTC. It yields the protein CVHFGQGNNEQFF.